Sequencing of this TCR beta chain was carried out in a study of T cell responses to AZD1222 COVID-19 vaccine. For the study at large: Second-dose recipients at about 4 or about 12 weeks were treated as one pooled group.

In the case of this clone: Its antigen is still unknown.

The assay was immunoSEQ multiplex PCR, and TCRdb's table has in-frame clones only and misses some. The sample lists around 69,000 clones, about 88% occurring once. Regarding the study as a whole: Clonal diversity may have been underestimated in mostly white British donors.

This receptor was taken from an adult in good health. The source was peripheral blood, collected on day 0 of AZD1222 vaccination.

The CDR3 loop reads CASRGTALNEQYF. CDR3 nucleotide sequence: TGTGCCAGCCGGGGAACAGCCCTTAACGAGCAGTACTTC. The chain joins TRBV2 to TRBJ2-7, with TRBD2 as a possible D gene (5 bases). This CDR3 contains 13 residues. The V end lost 8 bases, the J end lost 5 bases, and 16 bases lay between the germline ends. The germline V gene encodes CDR1 SNHLY and CDR2 FYNNEI.